This T cell receptor (beta chain) was sequenced during a study of blood T cells in healthy people across ages (dated by TCRdb to between 2015 and 2017). About the full investigation: In model experiments, template switching captured roughly one uniquely barcoded TCR beta cDNA molecule for every two T cells. The donors were divided into four age groups: young (average roughly 17 years), middle-aged (almost 40), aged (about 62) and long-lived (roughly 86). To avoid experimental bias, donors of different ages were spread randomly across the sequencing lanes. The study analyzed two additional independent replicas of 1 million unique cDNA reads from the same blood draw for two donors, one aged 18 to 30 and one aged 80 or older. Age-related changes in TCR beta repertoire diversity were measured in the study by deep sequencing normalized with unique cDNA molecular identifiers. General findings and caveats noted by the study authors: Because the CMV infection status of the donors was unknown, age-related changes in expanded clonotypes may potentially have been confounded. Estimates of total diversity based on one million sequenced T cells were regarded as lower bounds and as underestimates. Compared with the aged group, the long-lived group had more naive CD4+ T cells, fewer expanded clones and increased TCR diversity, a pattern suggesting age selection. Bulk unsorted PBMC profiling prevented conclusive comparison of naive and antigen-experienced compartments. The percentage of naive T cells measured by flow cytometry correlated strongly with observed TCR beta diversity. As age increased, observed TCR beta diversity per million T cells dropped in a roughly linear way, and a significant reduction was already evident by age 40.

Spanning cysteine to phenylalanine, the CDR3 consists of 11 amino acids. Only the CDR3 DNA stays, 33 bases, in frame from base 1. V loses 2 bases of germline sequence and J loses 9 bases, and the interval between the two ends is 6 bases. CDR1 is given as SGHDT and CDR2 as YYEEEE, both from the germline V gene. Many counts were recorded for this clonotype. Its antigen has not been determined. No clone much larger than this one lies a single base away; base qualities are absent. The method behind the library was 5' RACE. The run used an Illumina HiSeq 2500. A second PCR of 7 to 11 cycles was run with a J-beta primer mix and a sample-barcoded 5' primer. Each TCR beta cDNA molecule received a unique molecular identifier from a template-switch 5' adaptor carrying 12 random nucleotides. At least 2.5 million CDR3-containing paired-end reads were obtained from each sample. First-strand cDNA synthesis was performed from all RNA using the Mint cDNA synthesis kit, with priming by a TRBC-specific oligonucleotide. Following uracil-DNA glycosylase treatment, all cDNA underwent a first 18-cycle PCR with the universal primers M1SS and BC2_uni_R. As for the authors' bioinformatics: Normalization of each sample was performed by random selection of 1 million high-quality reads, each carrying a distinct molecular identifier. Reads sharing molecular identifiers were discarded rather than binned into consensus sequences. MiTCR, with a Q25 quality threshold and the strictest error-elimination algorithm, was used for CDR3 identification, clonotype clustering and error correction. A nonparametric unseen species model with Euler transformation was used to estimate a lower bound on total TCR beta diversity. The public reads were reprocessed in TCRdb via fastp at Q25 and MiXCR, keeping in-frame beta chains. Entries are consolidated by CDR3 protein sequence, retaining the most common genes and DNA. What appears here as the V and J calls and clone size reflects TCRdb's work, not the paper's. Here the sample has over 950,000 distinct CDR3 sequences; roughly two fifths occur a single time. Around 13% of the sample is in the top ten clones.

The donors were some 36 Caucasian individuals from Russia, aged 6 to 90 years, who were systemically healthy. About 10 milliliters of peripheral blood were collected from each donor into EDTA-treated Vacutainer tubes. Ficoll-Paque density-gradient centrifugation was used to isolate PBMCs, with at least 7 million per sample. Total RNA was extracted from PBMCs with Trizol reagent, with at least 6 micrograms obtained per sample. For every donor, an aliquot of PBMCs went through flow cytometry to measure the percentages of naive CD45RAhigh/CD27high T cells. Recombination connected TRBV5-6 to TRBJ2-1; D gene: possibly TRBD1, on 5 matching bases. The sample taken for sequencing was blood. This sequence originates from a man aged 18-30 years in good health. The CDR3 protein: CASSLGVEQFF. The nucleotide sequence reads TGTGCCAGCAGCTTAGGGGTTGAGCAGTTCTTC.